Following are 20 T cell receptor beta chains from one sample sequenced in a study of CD8+ T cells in alopecia areata. Sequencing used cDNA as its template, made by extracting RNA and reverse transcribing it. Assay: immunoSEQ multiplex PCR; the TCRdb copy retains only in-frame clones and omits some. The sample includes about 110,000 clones, approximately 63% of them seen just once. Sequenced sample: CD8+ T cells sorted from blood. Source of these receptors: a human donor in good health.

Points on this clone: The junction shows a germline mismatch at one end, possibly a read error. The rearrangement joins TRBV7-9 to TRBJ2-7; 8 positions agree with TRBD2. The CDR3 extends over 12 amino acids. Germline V gene lookup returns CDR1 SEHNR and CDR2 FQNEAQ (reference sequence). The CDR3 DNA sequence: TGTGCCAGCACCGAGGGTAGCGGGGCTGGGGACTTC. It specifies CASTEGSGAGDF.

This clone has just a few counts. The chain employs TRBV7-9 and TRBJ2-1, with 9 bases that match TRBD1. Germline lookup yields CDR1 SEHNR and CDR2 FQNEAQ (reference sequence). Unmatched junction bases numbered 7, after V lost 4 bases and J lost 6 bases. The CDR3 totals 15 residues. The CDR3 loop is CASSSTGGPLNEQFF. The CDR3, as DNA: TGTGCCAGCAGCTCTACAGGGGGCCCACTCAATGAGCAGTTCTTC.

The rearrangement links TRBV2 to TRBJ1-2, with 8 bases identical to TRBD1. V dropped 6 bases and J dropped 3; count of bases not matched to a gene: 0. Germline V CDR1 and CDR2: SNHLY, FYNNEI. The CDR3 has 12 amino acids. CDR3 nucleotides: TGTGCCAGCAGGACAGGGGACTATGGCTACACCTTC. It specifies CASRTGDYGYTF.

This clone has a single count. Other nucleotide sequences in the sample specify the same CDR3. CDR3 DNA: TGTGCCAGCAGTGAACGTGGGGCGGGGGAGACCCAGTACTTC. It is translated as CASSERGAGETQYF. The chain recombines TRBV25-1 with TRBJ2-5; D may be TRBD2 (6 bases). The CDR3 has 14 amino acids. CDR1 and CDR2 from the germline V gene are MGHDK and SYGVNS. The V end was cut by 2 bases, the J end by 5 bases, with 12 bases between.

The chain couples TRBV7-8 to TRBJ2-1; no clear D. Germline assignment: CDR1 SGHVS and CDR2 FQNEAQ. The V end was cut by 2 bases, the J end by 0 bases, with 5 bases between. The CDR3 has 14 amino acids. CDR3: CASSLPSSYNEQFF. The CDR3 DNA sequence: TGTGCCAGCAGCTTACCGAGCTCCTACAATGAGCAGTTCTTC.

The gene calls are TRBV7-2 and TRBJ2-7; D possibly corresponds to TRBD2 (6 bases). Trimming cost V 1 base and J 6 bases, with 10 bases left between them. The CDR3 contains 13 residues. Germline V gene sequence: CDR1 SGHTA, CDR2 FQGNSA. In DNA form, the CDR3 reads TGTGCCAGCAGCTTAGGGGGGGTAACCGAGCAGTACTTC. This codes for CASSLGGVTEQYF.

The chain links TRBV27 to TRBJ1-2; 12 nucleotides align to TRBD1. Trimming cost V 4 bases and J 7 bases; bases outside gene matches: 4. The CDR3 is 14 residues long. Germline V gene data show CDR1 as MNHEY and CDR2 as SMNVEV (reference sequence). The CDR3 DNA is TGTGCCAGCAGTTCGGGACAGGGGGCGAGTGGCTACACCTTC. Translating it yields CASSSGQGASGYTF.

The chain recombines TRBV29-1 with TRBJ2-1; D is possibly TRBD1 (6 bases). This CDR3 has 15 residues. CDR1 and CDR2 from the germline V gene are SQVTM and ANQGSEA. Trimming shortened V by 1 base and J by 6 bases, and 16 bases separated the two germline ends. The CDR3 DNA reads TGCAGCGTTGAAGCGGCACAGGGCCGCCTCAATGAGCAGTTCTTC. Translated: CSVEAAQGRLNEQFF.

The chain uses TRBV4-3 and TRBJ1-6; 10 bases map to TRBD1. CDR1 and CDR2 from the germline V gene are LGHNA and YSLEER. V gave up 0 bases and J gave up 9 bases; unmatched junction bases: 5. The CDR3 sequence is 16 residues long. As DNA, the CDR3 is TGCGCCAGCAGCCAAGAGGCCGGGACAGGGGCTTCACCCCTCCACTTT. Translation: CASSQEAGTGASPLHF.

In its sample, this clone was seen a few times. V gene TRBV2 combines with J gene TRBJ1-6; D remains ambiguous. The CDR3 is 13 amino acids. The germline gives CDR1 SNHLY, CDR2 FYNNEI. Trimming shortened V by 6 bases and J by 3 bases, and 6 bases separated the two germline ends. In DNA, the CDR3 is TGTGCCAGCAGGCAGCGCTATAATTCACCCCTCCACTTT. It is translated as CASRQRYNSPLHF.

CDR3 sequence reads: CASSQDHRWRGPLPYEQYF. The CDR3 nucleotides are TGTGCCAGCAGCCAAGACCACCGGTGGAGGGGACCACTCCCCTACGAGCAGTACTTC. The gene calls are TRBV4-2 and TRBJ2-7, with D possibly TRBD2 on 6 matching bases. CDR3 length: 19 residues. The ends were cut back, 0 bases at V and 2 bases at J, with 23 bases in the middle. Germline V gene lookup returns CDR1 LGHNA and CDR2 YNFKEQ.

The V and J genes are TRBV13 and TRBJ2-5; 8 bases map to TRBD2. Germline CDR1 PRHDT, CDR2 FYEKMQ (reference sequence). V gave up 5 bases and J gave up 5 bases; unmatched junction bases: 7. This CDR3 contains 14 residues. The CDR3 here is CASSAGLAGETQYF. CDR3 bases: TGTGCCAGCAGCGCCGGACTAGCCGGGGAGACCCAGTACTTC.

Written as DNA, the CDR3 is TGTGCCAGCAGAGGTGGGAGGGAGACCCAGTACTTC. Amino acid sequence: CASRGGRETQYF. The chain joins TRBV7-9 to TRBJ2-5, with a possible D match to TRBD2 (6 bases). The V gene lost 6 bases and the J gene lost 5 bases, with 10 bases spanning the gap. The germline CDR1 and CDR2 sequences are SEHNR and FQNEAQ (reference sequence). CDR3 length: 12 amino acids.

Only a few counts were recorded for this clone. V usage is TRBV7-9 and J usage is TRBJ2-4; D is perhaps TRBD1 (6 bases). The ends were cut back, 5 bases at V and 2 bases at J, with 19 bases in the middle. In germline, CDR1 is SEHNR, CDR2 FQNEAQ (reference sequence). The CDR3 is made up of 17 amino acids. The CDR3 here is CASSARPSQGTKNIQYF. The CDR3 nucleotides are TGTGCCAGCAGCGCTCGCCCCAGTCAGGGGACCAAAAACATTCAGTACTTC.

This clone occurred a few times. The chain recombines TRBV30 with TRBJ2-7, with 7 bases that match TRBD1. CDR3 length: 11 amino acids. CDR1 and CDR2 from the germline V gene are GTSNPN and SVGIG (reference sequence). V was pared by 4 bases and J by 4 bases, with 1 base of the junction left unmatched. The CDR3 sequence is CAWTGGYEQYF. The CDR3 bases are TGTGCCTGGACAGGGGGTTACGAGCAGTACTTC.

This clone was observed a few times. V is TRBV9 and J is TRBJ1-2, with D hard to call. The CDR3 sequence is 13 residues long. V shed 0 bases and J shed 2 bases, with 5 bases lying between them. Germline loops: CDR1 SGDLS, CDR2 YYNGEE. The CDR3 DNA is TGTGCCAGCAGCGTAGTGGGAAACTATGGCTACACCTTC. Translated, it gives CASSVVGNYGYTF.

The chain joins TRBV30 to TRBJ1-6, with D possibly matching TRBD1 (5 bases). CDR1 and CDR2 (germline): GTSNPN, SVGIG (reference sequence). The CDR3 consists of 14 residues. V was shortened by 2 bases and J by 1 base, with 6 bases between the two germline ends. CDR3 loop: CAWSQGSYNSPLHF. The CDR3 DNA is TGTGCCTGGAGTCAGGGTTCCTATAATTCACCCCTCCACTTT.

The rearrangement joins TRBV29-1 to TRBJ2-3; D uncertain. Trimming took off 0 bases at V and 6 bases at J, with 10 bases between the two ends. The CDR3 spans 13 residues. Germline V gene data show CDR1 as SQVTM and CDR2 as ANQGSEA. The CDR3 nucleotides are TGCAGCGTTGAAGAGGGGTCCGGGGATACGCAGTATTTT. Protein product: CSVEEGSGDTQYF.

CDR3 nucleotides: TGTGCCATCGCGGGGAGTCCTGAGACCCAGTACTTC. Its protein product is CAIAGSPETQYF. This sequence joins TRBV10-3 and TRBJ2-5; D possibly corresponds to TRBD2 (6 bases). CDR3 length: 12 amino acids. V was cut by 8 bases and J by 5 bases, with 12 bases left in between. Per the germline V gene, CDR1 is ENHRY and CDR2 is SYGVKD.

The genes are TRBV9 and TRBJ1-2, with D possibly TRBD1 on 6 matching bases. With 1 base removed from V and 3 bases from J, the gap between germline ends came to 16 bases. Germline-derived CDR1 and CDR2 are SGDLS and YYNGEE. CDR3 size: 16 residues. The CDR3 nucleotides are TGTGCCAGCAGCGTACAATCAGGGGAGATAGACTATGGCTACACCTTC. Translating gives CASSVQSGEIDYGYTF.